The 28 T cell receptor beta chains in this list originate from one sample, sequenced in a study of OX40 agonist ivuxolimab in advanced cancers. Here immunoSEQ multiplex PCR was the method, and the copy in TCRdb shows in-frame clones only, minus some. The sample consists of around 25,000 clones, roughly 88% of them appearing once. The sample in question was CD4+ or CD8+ T cells sorted from blood, obtained in a trial of the OX40 agonist ivuxolimab. These receptors all stem from an adult with an advanced solid tumor such as melanoma, head and neck, liver or kidney cancer.

The chain carries TRBV4-1 and TRBJ2-7; D gene unclear. V shed 0 bases and J shed 3 bases, with 9 bases lying between them. The germline V gene encodes CDR1 MGHRA and CDR2 YSYEKL. The length of the CDR3 is 14 residues. The CDR3 is CASSQEANFYEQYF. CDR3 coding DNA: TGCGCCAGCAGCCAAGAAGCGAACTTCTACGAGCAGTACTTC.

The J gene is TRBJ2-1, the V gene TRBV12-5, with 8 bases lining up with TRBD1. J was trimmed by 5 bases and V by 2 bases; bases with no gene match: 11. This CDR3 spans 17 amino acids. The germline gives CDR1 LGHNT, CDR2 FRNRAP. CDR3 sequence reads: CASGLTLQGVRDNEQFF. CDR3 bases: TGTGCTAGTGGTTTGACATTACAGGGGGTAAGAGACAATGAGCAGTTCTTC.

The genes are TRBV4-1 and TRBJ2-2; 9 bases match TRBD1. This CDR3 spans 16 amino acids. J gave up 5 bases and V 3 bases, and 7 bases lay outside the gene matches. Germline V lookup: CDR1 MGHRA, CDR2 YSYEKL. The CDR3 protein is CASSHLLGQGTGELFF. DNA of the CDR3: TGCGCCAGCAGCCATTTACTGGGACAGGGAACCGGGGAGCTGTTTTTT.

The V gene is TRBV10-3, the J gene TRBJ2-1, with D perhaps TRBD1 (6 bases). Between the trimmed V and J ends, which lost 7 bases and 6 bases, there was a span of 13 bases. CDR3 size: 13 residues. Per the germline V gene, CDR1 is ENHRY and CDR2 is SYGVKD. The CDR3 sequence: CAIKEVGGNEQFF. CDR3 sequence (DNA): TGTGCCATCAAGGAAGTAGGGGGCAATGAGCAGTTCTTC.

As DNA, the CDR3 is TGTGCCACCCGATCACCTGGGGGGCAAGAGACCCAGTACTTC. This translates into CATRSPGGQETQYF. V is TRBV10-3 and J is TRBJ2-5; tentative D call: TRBD2 (6 bases). Between the trimmed V and J ends, which lost 10 bases and 2 bases, there was a span of 17 bases. The CDR3 totals 14 residues. Germline V lookup: CDR1 ENHRY, CDR2 SYGVKD.

The chain carries TRBV5-5 and TRBJ2-7; maybe TRBD2 (5 bases). This CDR3 has 13 amino acids. The ends were cut back, 10 bases at V and 0 bases at J, with 14 bases in the middle. The germline V gene has CDR1 SGHKS and CDR2 YYEKEE (reference sequence). CDR3 sequence: CAGGFKPSYEQYF. In DNA, the CDR3 is TGTGCCGGCGGGTTTAAACCCTCCTACGAGCAGTACTTC.

This clone came up once. V gene TRBV15 combines with J gene TRBJ1-4; 10 bases map to TRBD1. This CDR3 has 16 residues. Germline V gene data show CDR1 as LNHNV and CDR2 as YYDKDF (reference sequence). V lost 3 bases, J lost 6 bases, and 7 bases stayed unmatched. CDR3 nucleotide sequence: TGTGCCACCAGCAGTTACCTCGGGACAGGGGATGAAAAACTGTTTTTT. Residues: CATSSYLGTGDEKLFF.

The CDR3 protein is CASSVTTGIAYEQYF. For the CDR3, the DNA is TGTGCCAGCTCCGTTACAACAGGCATCGCCTACGAGCAGTACTTC. V gene TRBV7-9 combines with J gene TRBJ2-7; TRBD1 might be the D (5 bases). Trimming cost V 8 bases and J 2 bases, with 19 bases left between them. Germline lookup yields CDR1 SEHNR and CDR2 FQNEAQ (reference sequence). This CDR3 comprises 15 residues.

The chain recombines TRBV6-5 with TRBJ2-5; D not resolved. The CDR3 has 12 residues. V dropped 4 bases and J dropped 5 bases, with 8 bases sitting between them. The V gene's germline CDR1 is MNHEY and CDR2 SVGAGI. CDR3 protein: CASSFDGETQYF. The CDR3 DNA is TGTGCCAGCAGTTTCGACGGGGAGACCCAGTACTTC.

V and J are TRBV7-6 and TRBJ2-5; the match to TRBD2 covers 10 bases. CDR3 length: 16 amino acids. Losses at the gene ends were 10 bases for V and 2 bases for J; bases not matched to a gene: 13. Germline CDR1 and CDR2: SGHVS and FNYEAQ. The CDR3 bases are TGTGCCAACGGGGCTAGCGGGAGAGGTAGTCAAGAGACCCAGTACTTC. Translation: CANGASGRGSQETQYF.

In its sample, this clone is medium-sized (0.01 to 0.1%). This chain links TRBV30 with TRBJ2-1; no reliable D call. In germline, CDR1 is GTSNPN, CDR2 SVGIG (reference sequence). V lost 3 bases and J lost 14, with 17 bases in between. This CDR3 is 12 amino acids long. CDR3 sequence reads: CAWSQPGPTEFF. CDR3 in DNA: TGTGCCTGGAGCCAACCGGGCCCCACAGAGTTCTTC.

This clone was seen just once. The chain couples TRBV10-3 to TRBJ1-1, with D possibly matching TRBD1 (6 bases). There are 12 residues in the CDR3. Germline CDR1 and CDR2: ENHRY and SYGVKD. Between the trimmed V and J ends, which lost 11 bases and 3 bases, there was a span of 13 bases. The CDR3 loop reads CAGGRGDTEAFF. DNA for the CDR3: TGTGCCGGCGGGAGGGGGGACACTGAAGCTTTCTTT.

This clone turned up a few times. The rearrangement joins TRBV5-7 to TRBJ2-2; no clear D gene. TRBV5-7 is known as an ORF, though its function is uncertain. V was pared by 7 bases and J by 13 bases, with 23 bases between. CDR3 length equals 14 residues. CDR3 region: CASSARNQAEGLFF. CDR3 DNA: TGTGCCAGCTCAGCTAGGAACCAGGCTGAAGGGCTGTTTTTT.

The chain has TRBV30 and TRBJ2-7; D is undetermined. The CDR3 has 11 amino acids. Germline V gives CDR1 GTSNPN, CDR2 SVGIG (reference sequence). V was pared by 1 base and J by 6 bases, with 7 bases between. The CDR3 nucleotides are TGTGCCTGGAGTGCAGGCCCCGAGCAGTACTTC. Encoded protein: CAWSAGPEQYF.

This chain links TRBV14 with TRBJ2-5; D is unresolved. This CDR3 contains 15 residues. Looked up from germline, CDR1 is SGHDN and CDR2 is FVKESK. Trimming removed 3 bases at V and 1 base at J, with 12 bases between. This CDR3 is CASSQGVAIQETQYF. As DNA, the CDR3 is TGTGCCAGCAGCCAGGGCGTAGCCATCCAAGAGACCCAGTACTTC.

This chain connects TRBV30 to TRBJ1-6, with TRBD1 matching over 7 bases. The V segment lost 4 bases and the J segment 7 bases; nucleotides outside the gene matches: 10. The germline gives CDR1 GTSNPN, CDR2 SVGIG (reference sequence). CDR3 size: 15 residues. CDR3 amino acids: CAWIGSAGGNSPLHF. The DNA for the CDR3 is TGTGCCTGGATCGGTTCGGCAGGGGGGAATTCACCCCTCCACTTT. Looking up the rest from reference TRBV30 and TRBJ1-6 gives the full variable domain: SQTIHQWPATLVQPVGSPLSLECTVEGTSNPNLYWYRQAAGRGLQLLFYSVGIGQISSEVPQNLSASRPQDRQFILSSKKLLLSDSGFYLCAWIGSAGGNSPLHFGNGTRLTVT.

J is TRBJ1-6 and V is TRBV6-6; tentative D call: TRBD1 (6 bases). The V gene's germline CDR1 is MNHNY and CDR2 SVGAGI (reference sequence). With 10 bases removed from V and 6 bases from J, the gap between germline ends came to 19 bases. The CDR3 is 15 amino acids. Written as DNA, the CDR3 is TGTGCCATAAAAAATCGGCAGGGGCTTAATTCACCCCTCCACTTT. This sequence encodes CAIKNRQGLNSPLHF.

J is TRBJ2-2 and V is TRBV6-4, with 7 nucleotides matching TRBD2. Germline CDR1 is MRHNA and CDR2 is SNTAGT. J lost 8 bases, V lost 0 bases, and 3 bases had no gene match. CDR3 length equals 14 residues. The CDR3 reads CASSDSGGSGELFF. The CDR3 DNA sequence: TGTGCCAGCAGTGACTCAGGCGGGAGTGGGGAGCTGTTTTTT.

The J gene is TRBJ2-7, the V gene TRBV10-1; D is uncertain. V was trimmed by 4 bases and J by 2 bases, leaving 9 bases between them. Germline loops: CDR1 WNHNN, CDR2 SYGVQD (reference sequence). The CDR3 extends over 13 amino acids. The CDR3 bases are TGCGCCAGCAGTGGGTCCGGAACCTACGAGCAGTACTTC. It is translated as CASSGSGTYEQYF.

The chain links TRBV11-2 to TRBJ2-5; the D gene could be TRBD1 or TRBD2 (5 bases each). The germline V gene encodes CDR1 SGHAT and CDR2 FQNNGV. The CDR3 runs to 16 residues. Trimming pared 1 base from V and 5 bases from J, leaving 17 bases between. As DNA, the CDR3 is TGTGCCAGCAGCTTAGCGTTTGGGGGAGACGGGGAGACCCAGTACTTC. Translation: CASSLAFGGDGETQYF.

The table lists this clone with a count of one. V and J are TRBV6-1 and TRBJ2-5; 8 bases agree with TRBD2. This CDR3 spans 18 amino acids. J gave up 1 base and V 0 bases, and 10 bases lay outside the gene matches. The germline CDR1 and CDR2 sequences are MNHNS and SASEGT. The CDR3 nucleotides read TGTGCCAGCAGTGAAGCCGTGAGGATAGCGGGACCCCAAGAGACCCAGTACTTC. Its translation is CASSEAVRIAGPQETQYF.

J is TRBJ2-2 and V is TRBV27, with TRBD2 matching over 10 bases. Germline V gene lookup returns CDR1 MNHEY and CDR2 SMNVEV (reference sequence). Trimming at V came to 2 bases and at J to 4 bases, leaving 4 bases not matched to a gene. The CDR3 is 16 amino acids. The DNA of the CDR3 is TGTGCCAGCAGTTTAAGGGCTAGCGGGAGCACCGGGGAGCTGTTTTTT. It specifies CASSLRASGSTGELFF.

The chain links TRBV7-3 to TRBJ2-1, with 9 bases matching TRBD2. Germline CDR1 and CDR2: SGHTA and FQGTGA. The CDR3 has 15 residues. The V segment lost 1 base and the J segment 4 bases; nucleotides outside the gene matches: 2. CDR3 DNA sequence: TGTGCCAGCAGCTTAATTAGCGGGAGTTACAATGAGCAGTTCTTC. Residues: CASSLISGSYNEQFF.

V and J are TRBV2 and TRBJ2-6; D is unclear. The CDR3 totals 16 residues. V lost 7 bases to trimming and J lost 2 bases, with 15 bases between them. From germline, CDR1 is SNHLY and CDR2 FYNNEI. The CDR3 region is CASNPTPAPGANVLTF. The CDR3 nucleotides read TGTGCCAGCAACCCGACACCGGCCCCTGGGGCCAACGTCCTGACTTTC.

The chain carries TRBV6-6 and TRBJ2-1; D is perhaps TRBD2 (6 bases). This CDR3 spans 14 amino acids. Trimming cost V 10 bases and J 7 bases, with 20 bases left between them. The V gene's germline CDR1 is MNHNY and CDR2 SVGAGI (reference sequence). The CDR3 protein is CATRPRTIVNEQFF. CDR3 coding DNA: TGTGCCACACGCCCCCGGACTATCGTTAATGAGCAGTTCTTC.

The chain joins TRBV5-1 to TRBJ2-2; unclear D gene. The CDR3 has 14 amino acids. Looked up from germline, CDR1 is SGHRS and CDR2 is YFSETQ. V was cut by 2 bases and J by 6 bases, with 11 bases left in between. The CDR3 loop is CASSLSVTAGELFF. As DNA, the CDR3 is TGCGCCAGCAGCTTAAGTGTTACCGCCGGGGAGCTGTTTTTT.

The CDR3 DNA is TGTGCCAGCAGTTTTACGGGAAACAATCGGTACGAGCAGTACTTC. It codes for CASSFTGNNRYEQYF. The chain couples TRBV27 to TRBJ2-7, with D tentatively TRBD2 (5 bases). Trimming shortened V by 3 bases and J by 4 bases, and 16 bases separated the two germline ends. This CDR3 region has 15 residues. The germline gives CDR1 MNHEY, CDR2 SMNVEV (reference sequence).

The rearrangement joins TRBV5-1 to TRBJ2-7; 8 bases are a match to TRBD1. Germline CDR1 is SGHRS and CDR2 is YFSETQ. The trim removed 5 bases at V and 1 base at J, leaving 5 bases unmatched. CDR3 length: 14 residues. CDR3 DNA: TGCGCCAGCAGGGACAGGGAGGATTCCTACGAGCAGTACTTC. It is translated as CASRDREDSYEQYF.